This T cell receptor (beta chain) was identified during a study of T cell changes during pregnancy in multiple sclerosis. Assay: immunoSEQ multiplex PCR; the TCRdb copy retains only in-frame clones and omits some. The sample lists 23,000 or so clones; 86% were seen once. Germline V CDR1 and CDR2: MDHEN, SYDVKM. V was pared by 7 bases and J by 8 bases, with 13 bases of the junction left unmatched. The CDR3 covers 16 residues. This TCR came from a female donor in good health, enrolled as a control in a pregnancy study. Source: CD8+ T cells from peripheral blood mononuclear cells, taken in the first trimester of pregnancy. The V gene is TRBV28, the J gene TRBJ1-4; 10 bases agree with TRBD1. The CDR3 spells CASTPPTGGAEEKLFF. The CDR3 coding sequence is TGTGCCAGCACCCCCCCGACAGGGGGCGCGGAAGAAAAACTGTTTTTT.